At least ten counts were recorded for the clone carrying this TCR beta chain. Each CDR3 protein is one row after TCRdb ran MiXCR on the 5' RACE reads. The top ten hold 6.2% of the sample, which has 85,000 to 100,000 distinct CDR3 sequences, 17% seen once. The sample comes from a study of T cells of healthy individuals. This sequence originates from a human donor in good health.

The CDR3 DNA sequence: TGCAGTGCTAGAGCTGGCTCGGCCCAGTACTTC. This codes for CSARAGSAQYF. The rearrangement joins TRBV20-1 to TRBJ2-5, with D unclear. CDR1 and CDR2 from the germline V gene are DFQATT and SNEGSKA (reference sequence). This CDR3 spans 11 amino acids. V lost 1 base and J lost 9, with 9 bases in between.